Here is one TCR beta chain with its context. Antigen: not known. This record comes from a study of graft-versus-host responses after intestinal transplantation. General study findings and limits: GvH clones occurred in recipient marrow; some first appeared in ileum or blood.

The assay was immunoSEQ multiplex PCR, and TCRdb's table has in-frame clones only and misses some. Here the sample spans around 120,000 clones, 80% to 95% being singletons. This clonotype was obtained from a human donor who received an intestinal transplant. This sample comprised unstimulated CD4+ T cells sorted from spleen or lymph node cells, obtained before intestinal transplant.

CDR3 DNA: TGTGCCAGCAGCATTAGCGGGAGGTCTTTCGAGCAGTACTTC. Encoded protein: CASSISGRSFEQYF. The chain links TRBV5-6 to TRBJ2-7, with 10 bases matching TRBD2. J was trimmed by 6 bases and V by 4 bases; bases with no gene match: 7. The CDR3 has 14 amino acids. CDR1 is SGHDT and CDR2 is YYEEEE in the germline V gene.